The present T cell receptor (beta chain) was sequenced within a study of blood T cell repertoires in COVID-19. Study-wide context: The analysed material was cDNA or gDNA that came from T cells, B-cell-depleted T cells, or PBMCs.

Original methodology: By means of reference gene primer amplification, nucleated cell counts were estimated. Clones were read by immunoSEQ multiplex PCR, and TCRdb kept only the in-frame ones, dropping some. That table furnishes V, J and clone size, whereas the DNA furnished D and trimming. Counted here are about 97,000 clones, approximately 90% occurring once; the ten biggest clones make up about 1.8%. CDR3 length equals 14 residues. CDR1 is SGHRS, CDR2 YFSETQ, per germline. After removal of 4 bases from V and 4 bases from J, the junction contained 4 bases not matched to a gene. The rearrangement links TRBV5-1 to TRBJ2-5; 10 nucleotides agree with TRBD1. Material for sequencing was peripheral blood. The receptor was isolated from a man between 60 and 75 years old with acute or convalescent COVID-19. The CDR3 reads CASSTGQGGETQYF. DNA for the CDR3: TGCGCCAGCAGCACCGGACAGGGGGGAGAGACCCAGTACTTC.